This T cell receptor beta chain was found in a study of technical replicates of blood from a few donors. The CDR3 consists of 12 residues. CDR1 and CDR2 from the germline V gene are SNHLY and FYNNEI. The J segment lost 14 bases and the V segment lost 6 bases, leaving 7 bases of the junction unmatched. Here immunoSEQ multiplex PCR was the method, and the copy in TCRdb shows in-frame clones only, minus some. The sample holds about 75,000 clones, approximately 93% seen once. The J gene is TRBJ1-5, the V gene TRBV2; 10 bases match TRBD1. The sample comprised PBMCs. The sequence derives from a human donor in good health. Some clones in this sample may be carry-over from other donors' samples. CDR3 amino acids: CASSQRTGGKHF. The CDR3, as DNA: TGTGCCAGCAGCCAACGGACAGGGGGAAAGCATTTT.